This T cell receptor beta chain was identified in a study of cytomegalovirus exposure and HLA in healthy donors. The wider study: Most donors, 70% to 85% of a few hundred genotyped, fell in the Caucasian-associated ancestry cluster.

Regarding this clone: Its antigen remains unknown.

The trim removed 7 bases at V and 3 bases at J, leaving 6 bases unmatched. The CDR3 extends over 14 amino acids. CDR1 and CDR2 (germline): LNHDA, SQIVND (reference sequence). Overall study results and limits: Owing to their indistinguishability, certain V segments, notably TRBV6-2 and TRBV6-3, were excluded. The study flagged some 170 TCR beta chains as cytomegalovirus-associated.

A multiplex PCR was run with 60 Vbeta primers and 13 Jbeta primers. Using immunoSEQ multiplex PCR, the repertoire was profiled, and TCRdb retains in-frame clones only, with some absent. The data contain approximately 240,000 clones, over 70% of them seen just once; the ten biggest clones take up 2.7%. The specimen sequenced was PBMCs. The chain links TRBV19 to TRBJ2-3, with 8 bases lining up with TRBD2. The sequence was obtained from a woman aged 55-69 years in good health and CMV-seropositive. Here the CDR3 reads CASTRTSQTDTQYF. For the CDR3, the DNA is TGTGCCAGTACCCGGACTAGCCAAACAGATACGCAGTATTTT.